This T cell receptor (beta chain) was sequenced in a study of blood T cell repertoires in COVID-19. The CDR3 is 15 amino acids. The ends were cut back, 3 bases at V and 8 bases at J, with 18 bases in the middle. Looked up from germline, CDR1 is SGHDT and CDR2 is YYEEEE. Sequencing used immunoSEQ multiplex PCR; TCRdb keeps in-frame clones, though not all of them. The sample yields about 260,000 clones, over 75% seen once. The sample consisted of peripheral blood. The sequence was collected from a human donor in a cohort sampled during active COVID-19. The V call is TRBV5-6, the J call TRBJ2-1; D remains ambiguous. CDR3 amino acids: CASSSTKLAGYEQFF. For the CDR3, the DNA is TGTGCCAGCAGCTCTACTAAACTGGCCGGGTATGAGCAGTTCTTC. The variable domain in full, completed from reference TRBV5-6 and TRBJ2-1, reads DAGVTQSPTHLIKTRGQQVTLRCSPKSGHDTVSWYQQALGQGPQFIFQYYEEEERQRGNFPDRFSGHQFPNYSSELNVNALLLGDSALYLCASSSTKLAGYEQFFGPGTRLTVL.